The entry that follows covers one T cell receptor (beta chain) sequence. Its antigen is unknown. The data were taken from a study of cytomegalovirus exposure and HLA in healthy donors. Regarding the study as a whole: Cytomegalovirus-associated TCR beta chains were listed, numbering roughly 150.

The CDR3 runs to 13 residues. V gave up 3 bases and J gave up 1 base, with 7 bases separating them. Germline CDR1 reads SGDLS; CDR2 reads YYNGEE. The validation cohort, a group of around 130 subjects, included the donors and was separate from the roughly 670-subject first cohort. Repertoires were generated with immunoSEQ multiplex PCR, while TCRdb's copy carries only in-frame clones and drops some. The sample holds under 200,000 clones, approximately 96% seen once. The specimen sequenced was PBMCs. The sequence derives from a woman aged 18 to 35 in good health and CMV-seronegative. This chain uses TRBV9 with TRBJ2-5; tentatively, D is TRBD2 (6 bases). CDR3 sequence: CASSGGVQETQYF. CDR3 DNA: TGTGCCAGCAGCGGGGGGGTCCAAGAGACCCAGTACTTC.